This T cell receptor beta chain came from a study of CD8+ T cells in alopecia areata. Whole-study results and caveats: With patients, TCR sharing proved less clear than in mice, a difference possibly related to HLA.

TCR sequencing used cDNA made by reverse transcription of extracted RNA. TCRdb's table, derived via immunoSEQ multiplex PCR, lists solely in-frame clones and lacks some. This sample has about 130,000 clones, with roughly 58% found just once. With regard to this clone: Its antigen remains unidentified.

Germline CDR1 SEHNR, CDR2 FQNEAQ (reference sequence). The CDR3 has 15 residues. The J segment lost 3 bases and the V segment lost 7 bases, leaving 12 bases of the junction unmatched. Peripheral blood samples and lesional scalp punch biopsies were obtained from alopecia areata patients. The chain joins TRBV7-9 to TRBJ2-7; TRBD1 agrees at 7 bases. The source was CD4+ T cells sorted from blood, collected at week 0. The source of this sequence is a human donor with alopecia areata. The CDR3 DNA follows: TGTGCCAGCACCAAAGTGTCAGGGGGTATCTACGAGCAGTACTTC. This codes for CASTKVSGGIYEQYF.